The 30 T cell receptor beta chains below all came from one sample that was sequenced in a study of blood T cell repertoires in COVID-19 (dated by TCRdb to 2020 to 2021). The library was obtained by the immunoSEQ multiplex PCR assay. Sourced from immuneACCESS, this table was stored by TCRdb with only in-frame sequences that have V and J called. A share of the clones is absent; for the studies checked, an unresolved V gene accounts for under half, and the remainder has no known explanation. The sample table records 250,000 to 300,000 clones; 80% to 90% of these occur just once. The top ten clonotypes cover 4.6% of the sample. The sequenced sample consisted of peripheral blood. All receptors derive from a woman between 40 and 50 years old who had recovered from COVID-19.

The chain uses TRBV21-1 and TRBJ2-7; TRBD2 is the table's D call, not checked against the DNA. TRBV21-1 is described as a pseudogene. This CDR3 region has 12 residues. CDR3 nucleotides: TGTGCCAGCAGCAACGGGGGGCTAGAGCAGTACGTC. As protein: CASSNGGLEQYV.

V is TRBV28 and J is TRBJ2-5, with TRBD2 matching over 7 bases. Unmatched junction bases numbered 8, after V lost 5 bases and J lost 5 bases. The CDR3 contains 14 residues. The germline V gene has CDR1 MDHEN and CDR2 SYDVKM. The chain's CDR3 is CASSLGGLGETQYF. The CDR3 DNA reads as TGTGCCAGCAGTCTCGGGGGGTTAGGGGAGACCCAGTACTTC.

The rearrangement uses TRBV11-3 and TRBJ2-3; possible D gene TRBD2, 6 bases. V dropped 2 bases and J dropped 5 bases, with 14 bases sitting between them. The V gene's germline CDR1 is SGHNT and CDR2 YENEEA. This CDR3 is 15 amino acids long. CDR3 DNA: TGTGCCAGCAGCTTAAGTTCGCAGGGAGGAGATACGCAGTATTTT. Its protein is CASSLSSQGGDTQYF.

The rearrangement links TRBV13 to TRBJ2-5; 7 bases align to TRBD1. V dropped 1 base and J dropped 5; count of bases not matched to a gene: 4. Per the germline V gene, CDR1 is PRHDT and CDR2 is FYEKMQ (reference sequence). This CDR3 has 14 residues. CDR3 amino acids: CASSLERGRETQYF. The CDR3 nucleotides read TGTGCCAGCAGCTTAGAGAGGGGGCGGGAGACCCAGTACTTC.

V usage is TRBV5-1 and J usage is TRBJ2-1; TRBD1 matches at 9 bases. Germline CDR1 reads SGHRS; CDR2 reads YFSETQ. This CDR3 is built from 18 residues. V gave up 4 bases and J gave up 5 bases; unmatched junction bases: 16. CDR3 amino acids: CASSTGLTGGKGNNEQFF. CDR3 DNA: TGCGCCAGCAGCACCGGGTTAACAGGGGGCAAGGGAAACAATGAGCAGTTCTTC.

The genes are TRBV9 and TRBJ1-3; possibly TRBD1 for D (5 bases). Germline CDR1 SGDLS, CDR2 YYNGEE. The CDR3 is made up of 17 amino acids. V lost 2 bases to trimming and J lost 0 bases, with 15 bases between them. CDR3 residues: CASSVAGGGFSGNTIYF. CDR3 coding DNA: TGTGCCAGCAGCGTGGCAGGCGGGGGTTTCTCTGGAAACACCATATATTTT.

The chain couples TRBV5-1 to TRBJ2-2, with 8 nucleotides matching TRBD1. CDR1 is SGHRS, CDR2 YFSETQ, per germline. Trimming cost V 0 bases and J 6 bases; bases outside gene matches: 1. CDR3 length: 14 amino acids. CDR3 sequence (DNA): TGCGCCAGCAGCTTGGAACAGGGGGCCGGGGAGCTGTTTTTT. It codes for CASSLEQGAGELFF.

The chain employs TRBV10-3 and TRBJ2-5, with D perhaps TRBD1 (5 bases). Germline V gene sequence: CDR1 ENHRY, CDR2 SYGVKD. V dropped 11 bases and J dropped 4 bases, with 17 bases sitting between them. This CDR3 contains 13 residues. CDR3 residues: CAAEAGIGETQYF. CDR3 in DNA: TGTGCCGCAGAGGCAGGGATCGGAGAGACCCAGTACTTC.

This chain links TRBV5-4 with TRBJ1-3; D remains unclear. Trimming stripped 1 base from V and 8 bases from J, with 10 bases between. The CDR3 covers 13 residues. Germline V CDR1 and CDR2: SGHNT, YYREEE (reference sequence). CDR3 in amino acids: CASSLIGSDTIYF. The CDR3 DNA reads as TGTGCCAGCAGCTTGATTGGTTCAGACACCATATATTTT.

The chain uses TRBV4-3 and TRBJ2-3; D gene ambiguous. The germline gives CDR1 LGHNA, CDR2 YSLEER. The V and J ends lost 7 bases and 0 bases respectively, with 11 bases between them. The CDR3 is 14 residues long. CDR3 amino acids: CASKTTTSTDTQYF. In DNA, the CDR3 is TGCGCCAGCAAGACGACAACTAGCACAGATACGCAGTATTTT.

V is TRBV9 and J is TRBJ2-3; 11 positions match TRBD2. The V segment lost 6 bases and the J segment 3 bases; nucleotides outside the gene matches: 6. In germline, CDR1 is SGDLS, CDR2 YYNGEE. The CDR3 is 15 amino acids. The CDR3, as DNA: TGTGCCAGCAAAATAGCGGGAGGGTTAACAGATACGCAGTATTTT. Its protein is CASKIAGGLTDTQYF.

V gene TRBV2 combines with J gene TRBJ1-2, with TRBD1 matching 8 bases. CDR1 and CDR2 from the germline V gene are SNHLY and FYNNEI. CDR3 length: 12 residues. With V trimmed by 6 bases and J by 4 bases, 1 base remained unmatched. CDR3 DNA sequence: TGTGCCAGCAGGGGACAGGCCTATGGCTACACCTTC. As protein: CASRGQAYGYTF. Variable domain in full (rest from reference TRBV2 and TRBJ1-2): EPEVTQTPSHQVTQMGQEVILRCVPISNHLYFYWYRQILGQKVEFLVSFYNNEISEKSEIFDDQFSVERPDGSNFTLKIRSTKLEDSAMYFCASRGQAYGYTFGSGTRLTVV.

The chain employs TRBV11-3 and TRBJ2-5; 7 bases are shared with TRBD1. The CDR3 loop spans 13 amino acids. The germline CDR1 and CDR2 sequences are SGHNT and YENEEA. Trimming removed 8 bases from V and 2 bases from J; junction bases left unmatched: 5. The CDR3, as DNA: TGTGCCAGCTCCGACAGGGCACAAGAGACCCAGTACTTC. Residues: CASSDRAQETQYF.

This chain joins TRBV12-3 or TRBV12-4 and TRBJ1-3; D gene unclear. V was cut by 6 bases and J by 2 bases, with 5 bases left in between. CDR3 length: 12 amino acids. DNA for the CDR3: TGTGCCAGCAGATCAACTGGAAACACCATATATTTT. Protein sequence: CASRSTGNTIYF.

The chain is built from TRBV29-1 and TRBJ2-1; the D gene is possibly TRBD2 (5 bases). The CDR3 length is 14 residues. Germline V gene data show CDR1 as SQVTM and CDR2 as ANQGSEA. V was trimmed by 4 bases and J by 6 bases, leaving 16 bases between them. Written as DNA, the CDR3 is TGCAGCGTTGGAAAGTGGGAGATGGGCAATGAGCAGTTCTTC. Translating it yields CSVGKWEMGNEQFF.

CDR3: CAWSTGQGVYGYTF. The CDR3 DNA reads TGTGCCTGGAGTACAGGACAGGGTGTCTATGGCTACACCTTC. This chain uses TRBV30 with TRBJ1-2; TRBD1 aligns across 8 bases. Germline assignment: CDR1 GTSNPN and CDR2 SVGIG (reference sequence). The CDR3 sequence is 14 residues long. With 2 bases clipped from V and 4 bases from J, the junction kept 6 bases outside the gene matches.

The V call is TRBV15, the J call TRBJ2-7, with 11 nucleotides matching TRBD2. This CDR3 is built from 17 residues. J was trimmed by 8 bases and V by 4 bases; bases with no gene match: 16. CDR1 and CDR2 from the germline V gene are LNHNV and YYDKDF (reference sequence). The chain's CDR3 is CATSNPGLAVPLLKQYV. DNA for the CDR3: TGTGCCACCAGCAATCCGGGACTAGCGGTTCCTTTATTAAAGCAGTACGTC.

The table lists this clone with a count of one. The chain uses TRBV5-5 and TRBJ2-7, with D perhaps matching TRBD1 (7 bases). This CDR3 is built from 16 residues. Trimming removed 4 bases from V and 3 bases from J, with 20 bases in between. From germline, CDR1 is SGHKS and CDR2 YYEKEE (reference sequence). DNA of the CDR3: TGTGCCAGCAGCCCTAACGGTTACAGGGGACTCTACGAGCAGTACTTC. It is translated as CASSPNGYRGLYEQYF. Combining the CDR3 with reference TRBV5-5 and TRBJ2-7 gives the whole variable domain DAGVTQSPTHLIKTRGQQVTLRCSPISGHKSVSWYQQVLGQGPQFIFQYYEKEERGRGNFPDRFSARQFPNYSSELNVNALLLGDSALYLCASSPNGYRGLYEQYFGPGTRLTVT.

The rearrangement joins TRBV9 to TRBJ2-2; D ambiguous. Germline assignment: CDR1 SGDLS and CDR2 YYNGEE. The CDR3 length is 16 residues. Trimming left V 2 bases short and J 4 bases short, with 15 bases between. CDR3 sequence reads: CASSVGARRGTGELFF. DNA for the CDR3: TGTGCCAGCAGCGTCGGAGCGAGGAGAGGCACCGGGGAGCTGTTTTTT.

The genes are TRBV5-1 and TRBJ2-1; 8 bases map to TRBD2. The length of the CDR3 is 15 residues. Germline CDR1 and CDR2: SGHRS and YFSETQ. Germline trimming cut 0 bases from V and 4 bases from J; bases unmatched to any gene: 3. The CDR3 spells CASSLEGLDYNEQFF. CDR3 DNA: TGCGCCAGCAGCTTGGAGGGACTAGATTACAATGAGCAGTTCTTC.

The chain is built from TRBV30 and TRBJ2-2; D gene ambiguous. The V gene's germline CDR1 is GTSNPN and CDR2 SVGIG (reference sequence). The ends were cut back, 3 bases at V and 5 bases at J, with 10 bases in the middle. This CDR3 comprises 13 residues. In DNA, the CDR3 is TGTGCCTGGAGGAAAAAAGCTACCGGGGAGCTGTTTTTT. Protein sequence: CAWRKKATGELFF.

The chain links TRBV10-3 to TRBJ1-3; 11 nucleotides align to TRBD1. Germline values: CDR1 ENHRY, CDR2 SYGVKD. The CDR3 runs 15 residues. J lost 4 bases, V lost 6 bases, and 5 bases had no gene match. Here the CDR3 reads CAISRDRGAGNTIYF. In DNA form, the CDR3 reads TGTGCCATCAGCCGGGACAGGGGGGCCGGAAACACCATATATTTT.

The chain combines TRBV19 with TRBJ1-1; no clear D gene. From germline, CDR1 is LNHDA and CDR2 SQIVND (reference sequence). V was cut by 3 bases and J by 7 bases, with 6 bases left in between. This CDR3 is built from 11 residues. This CDR3 is CASSIPGEAFF. The CDR3 DNA follows: TGTGCCAGTAGTATTCCAGGTGAAGCTTTCTTT. Together with reference TRBV19 and TRBJ1-1, the CDR3 gives the full variable domain: DGGITQSPKYLFRKEGQNVTLSCEQNLNHDAMYWYRQDPGQGLRLIYYSQIVNDFQKGDIAEGYSVSREKKESFPLTVTSAQKNPTAFYLCASSIPGEAFFGQGTRLTVV.

This chain joins TRBV24-1 and TRBJ1-5, with D possibly being TRBD1 (6 bases). Germline CDR1 KGHDR, CDR2 SFDVKD. Trimming shortened V by 7 bases and J by 2 bases, and 8 bases separated the two germline ends. This CDR3 contains 13 residues. DNA for the CDR3: TGTGCCACCAGCCACAGGGGCAATCAGCCCCAGCATTTT. Amino acid sequence: CATSHRGNQPQHF.

This clone was counted once. The genes are TRBV4-3 and TRBJ2-1; D ambiguous. Deletions cut 4 bases from V and 0 bases from J, with 10 bases between. The CDR3 extends over 15 amino acids. Per the germline V gene, CDR1 is LGHNA and CDR2 is YSLEER. The CDR3 spells CASSLLRSSYNEQFF. The CDR3, as DNA: TGCGCCAGCAGCCTCCTAAGAAGCTCCTACAATGAGCAGTTCTTC.

This clone was found once. CDR3 in amino acids: CASSLGSAYYEQYF. The CDR3 DNA is TGTGCCAGCAGTTTAGGTAGCGCTTACTACGAGCAGTACTTC. This chain links TRBV28 with TRBJ2-7; D is perhaps TRBD2 (5 bases). Germline V gene data show CDR1 as MDHEN and CDR2 as SYDVKM. V lost 2 bases and J 3 bases, leaving 11 bases between the germline ends. The CDR3 runs 14 residues.

The chain employs TRBV21-1 and TRBJ2-7; the D segment call TRBD2 is taken from the table without a DNA check. TRBV21-1 is reported as a pseudogene. This CDR3 is 15 amino acids long. CDR3 DNA: TGTGCCAGCAGCAAAGGAGGGCGGACTTCCTACGAGCAGTACTTC. This sequence encodes CASSKGGRTSYEQYF.

The J gene is TRBJ1-2, the V gene TRBV2; no definite D call. From germline, CDR1 is SNHLY and CDR2 FYNNEI. The CDR3 runs 14 residues. V was cut by 2 bases and J by 8 bases, with 15 bases left in between. CDR3 coding DNA: TGTGCCAGCAGTGAAAAACTGTCGCCTATCGGCTACACCTTC. Its protein product is CASSEKLSPIGYTF.

This clone came up many times. The chain recombines TRBV28 with TRBJ2-1; 8 positions agree with TRBD2. Germline V gene lookup returns CDR1 MDHEN and CDR2 SYDVKM. The CDR3 has 15 amino acids. The ends lost 3 bases at V and 2 bases at J; junction bases unmatched: 3. The CDR3 reads CASSLTGGTYNEQFF. The CDR3 DNA follows: TGTGCCAGCAGTTTGACGGGGGGGACCTACAATGAGCAGTTCTTC.

The V gene is TRBV29-1, the J gene TRBJ2-2; D might be TRBD1 (5 bases). The V end was cut by 4 bases, the J end by 5 bases, with 14 bases between. The germline gives CDR1 SQVTM, CDR2 ANQGSEA. CDR3 length: 14 residues. CDR3: CSVGPLGRTGELFF. CDR3 sequence (DNA): TGCAGCGTTGGGCCCTTGGGGCGGACCGGGGAGCTGTTTTTT.